The T cell receptor beta chain under discussion was sequenced for a study of blood T cell repertoires in COVID-19. Study-level information: Sites in the United States, Italy and Spain provided acute and convalescent COVID-19 samples.

Original handling: By means of reference gene primer amplification, nucleated cell counts were estimated. The assay was immunoSEQ multiplex PCR, and TCRdb's table has in-frame clones only and misses some. D and trimming were read from the DNA, whereas the V and J calls and clone size are those reported in that table. The table lists roughly 58,000 clones, roughly two thirds of them singletons. This clone was seen a few times. Different DNA sequences within this sample yield the same CDR3. Enrollees, about 18 to 90 years old, lived in 24 US areas. Exposed enrollees encountered a COVID-19 case at some point within 2 weeks before study entry. V was cut by 2 bases and J by 1 base, with 6 bases left in between. The CDR3 consists of 13 residues. CDR1 is SGHRS and CDR2 is YFSETQ in the germline V gene.

The V call is TRBV5-1, the J call TRBJ1-1; no definite D call. This receptor was identified in an older woman who had been exposed to COVID-19. What was sequenced was PBMCs or T cells enriched from blood (not recorded which). CDR3 DNA: TGCGCCAGCAGCTTACCCGGGAACACTGAAGCTTTCTTT. This translates into CASSLPGNTEAFF.